One T cell receptor beta chain is described in this entry. CD8+ and CD4+ T cells from blood underwent TCR beta sequencing, which was carried out in a high-throughput format. TEMRA cells underwent FACS enrichment and CD8+ and CD4+ T cells underwent negative isolation. The sample belongs to a study of CD8 T cells in Susac syndrome. RNA was extracted with the RNeasy kit, and a quantity of roughly 0.5 to 1 ug was reverse transcribed using random hexamers. Amplification of TCR beta CDR3 used immunoSEQ multiplex PCR across 54 Vbeta and 13 Jbeta. Each CDR3 protein gets one entry after TCRdb re-called the immunoSEQ multiplex PCR reads with MiXCR. Among about 300,000 distinct CDR3 sequences listed, 90% to 95% were seen once. The CDR3 sequence is 13 residues long. Germline CDR1 and CDR2: LNHDA and SQIVND (reference sequence). Trimming took 7 bases from V and 0 from J, leaving 7 bases between them.

The chain employs TRBV19 and TRBJ1-3; D gene uncertain. The sequence came from a human donor with multiple sclerosis. Sequenced material: CD4+ T cells from PBMCs. DNA for the CDR3: TGTGCCAGTAATACCGTCTCTGGAAACACCATATATTTT. Translated, it gives CASNTVSGNTIYF.